The next 23 T cell receptor beta chains were all read from a single sample in a study of blood T cells in healthy people across ages. It was with a sample-barcoded 5' primer and a J-beta primer mix that a second PCR of roughly 7 to 12 cycles was run. Each CDR3 protein gets one entry after TCRdb re-called the 5' RACE reads with MiXCR. This table holds approximately 1,700,000 distinct CDR3 sequences, approximately 40% found once. Material for sequencing was blood. The source is a human donor in good health.

As regards this clonotype: One end of the junction does not line up with germline, which may come from a read error. This CDR3 reads CAGSLKAMNTEAFF. For the CDR3, the DNA is TGTGCCGGCAGCTTGAAAGCTATGAACACTGAAGCTTTCTTT. This chain links TRBV5-5 with TRBJ1-1; D is undetermined. This CDR3 region has 14 residues. Per the germline V gene, CDR1 is SGHKS and CDR2 is YYEKEE (reference sequence).

The chain uses TRBV29-1 and TRBJ1-2; the D is unclear. The CDR3 runs to 11 residues. Trimming took off 6 bases at V and 9 bases at J, with 14 bases between the two ends. The V gene's germline CDR1 is SQVTM and CDR2 ANQGSEA. The CDR3 loop is CSVGAGERYTF. The DNA for the CDR3 is TGCAGCGTCGGTGCCGGGGAGCGCTACACCTTC.

Comment on this clonotype: Since the CDR3 does not end with the conserved phenylalanine or tryptophan, this likely comes from a read error. This CDR3 is CASSQGANLYNEQFC. CDR3 coding DNA: TGCGCCAGCAGCCAAGGCGCTAACCTCTACAATGAGCAGTTCTGC. The chain links TRBV4-1 to TRBJ2-1, with no clear D. This CDR3 comprises 15 residues. CDR1 is MGHRA, CDR2 YSYEKL, per germline. Trimming pared 1 base from V and 3 bases from J, leaving 10 bases between.

The CDR3 DNA follows: TGTGCCAGTAGCCCTTCTATCGACAGGGGCCCAGCCCAGCATTTT. Protein sequence: CASSPSIDRGPAQHF. This sequence joins TRBV7-2 and TRBJ1-5, with 8 bases matching TRBD1. The J segment lost 11 bases and the V segment lost 9 bases, leaving 18 bases of the junction unmatched. Germline assignment: CDR1 SGHTA and CDR2 FQGNSA. The CDR3 extends over 15 amino acids.

This clonotype was seen only a few times. V is TRBV15 and J is TRBJ2-1; unclear D gene. The CDR3 extends over 15 amino acids. Germline V gives CDR1 LNHNV, CDR2 YYDKDF (reference sequence). Trimming removed 3 bases from V and 14 bases from J, with 23 bases in between. The CDR3: CATSRENTYTVGEFF. CDR3 nucleotides: TGTGCCACCAGCAGGGAAAACACCTACACTGTCGGAGAGTTCTTC.

This clonotype was detected ten times or more. The CDR3 region has the DNA TGTGCCATCTTGGCTAGGAACACCGACTATGGCTACACCTTC. It is translated as CAILARNTDYGYTF. The rearrangement joins TRBV10-3 to TRBJ1-2; D call uncertain. Germline V gene lookup returns CDR1 ENHRY and CDR2 SYGVKD. V lost 8 bases and J 3 bases, leaving 16 bases between the germline ends. This CDR3 is 14 amino acids long.

This clonotype came up a few times. This sequence joins TRBV7-2 and TRBJ2-3; the match to TRBD2 covers 9 bases. V shed 1 base and J 6 bases; nucleotides not matched to a gene: 5. Germline CDR1 reads SGHTA; CDR2 reads FQGNSA. CDR3 size: 15 residues. The CDR3 here is CASSLGGGGSDTQYF. CDR3 nucleotide sequence: TGTGCCAGCAGCTTAGGCGGGGGGGGCTCGGATACGCAGTATTTT.

The genes are TRBV16 and TRBJ2-5; D not resolved. The J call may be mistaken, given a closer DNA end match to TRBJ2-7. Germline V lookup: CDR1 KGHSY, CDR2 FQNENV. The CDR3 consists of 14 residues. The CDR3 DNA follows: TGTGCCAGCAGTCTTAGGGAAATTTGCTACGAGCAGTACTTC. Translating it yields CASSLREICYEQYF.

This clonotype showed up many times. The V and J genes are TRBV29-1 and TRBJ2-7; D is possibly TRBD2 (6 bases). V was pared by 7 bases and J by 2 bases, with 12 bases between. From germline, CDR1 is SQVTM and CDR2 ANQGSEA. The CDR3 is made up of 12 amino acids. The chain's CDR3 is CSARDSPYEQYF. The CDR3 bases are TGCAGCGCCCGGGACTCACCCTACGAGCAGTACTTC.

This clonotype was found once. The chain combines TRBV11-2 with TRBJ1-6; 7 nucleotides match TRBD1. Looked up from germline, CDR1 is SGHAT and CDR2 is FQNNGV. The CDR3 is 16 amino acids. Unmatched junction bases numbered 10, after V lost 5 bases and J lost 6 bases. CDR3: CASSRGQEAFNSPLHF. The CDR3 DNA is TGTGCCAGCAGCCGTGGACAGGAAGCCTTTAATTCACCCCTCCACTTT.

The chain recombines TRBV5-1 with TRBJ2-3, with TRBD2 identical over 16 bases. Trimming removed 4 bases from V and 12 bases from J; junction bases left unmatched: 8. This CDR3 comprises 15 residues. Germline CDR1 SGHRS, CDR2 YFSETQ. The CDR3 DNA follows: TGCGCCAGCAGCCGGGGGACTAGCGGGGGGGATCTACAGTATTTT. As protein: CASSRGTSGGDLQYF.

V and J are TRBV4-3 and TRBJ2-3; a weak D match, TRBD1 (5 bases). The CDR3 contains 21 residues. Germline assignment: CDR1 LGHNA and CDR2 YSLEER. The V gene lost 1 base and the J gene lost 5 bases, with 31 bases spanning the gap. In nucleotides, the CDR3 is TGCGCCAGCAGCCAAGGAGCTAAGGTACTACGTGTAAGGATCAGGGAAGATACGCAGTATTTT. This encodes CASSQGAKVLRVRIREDTQYF.

This clonotype appeared a few times. This chain uses TRBV20-1 with TRBJ1-2; no reliable D call. CDR3 length: 13 residues. V was cut by 0 bases and J by 6 bases, with 11 bases left in between. CDR1 is DFQATT, CDR2 SNEGSKA, per germline (reference sequence). CDR3 in amino acids: CSARDAKGHGYTF. The CDR3 DNA is TGCAGTGCTAGAGATGCGAAGGGTCATGGCTACACCTTC.

This clonotype has a handful of counts. The V and J genes are TRBV11-2 and TRBJ1-2, with D possibly being TRBD1 (6 bases). CDR3 size: 15 residues. V was pared by 3 bases and J by 8 bases, with 19 bases between. Germline V CDR1 and CDR2: SGHAT, FQNNGV. For the CDR3, the DNA is TGTGCCAGCAGCTTTTCGGGGGCGGCTATGGAGGGCTACACCTTC. Translated, it gives CASSFSGAAMEGYTF.

V usage is TRBV5-1 and J usage is TRBJ1-4; no clear D. Germline V CDR1 and CDR2: SGHRS, YFSETQ. Trimming shortened V by 4 bases and J by 0 bases, and 7 bases separated the two germline ends. The CDR3 extends over 14 amino acids. CDR3 coding DNA: TGCGCCAGCAGCCCGATGGCAACTAATGAAAAACTGTTTTTT. Translating it yields CASSPMATNEKLFF.

The V gene is TRBV4-2, the J gene TRBJ2-7, with D possibly TRBD1 on 6 matching bases. V lost 0 bases and J 2 bases, leaving 8 bases between the germline ends. The CDR3 covers 14 residues. Looked up from germline, CDR1 is LGHNA and CDR2 is YNFKEQ. Written as DNA, the CDR3 is TGTGCCAGCAGCCAAGAGGACAGTACCTACGAGCAGTACTTC. Translation: CASSQEDSTYEQYF.

The V and J genes are TRBV6-5 and TRBJ2-7; TRBD1 matches at 8 bases. CDR3 length equals 16 residues. Per the germline V gene, CDR1 is MNHEY and CDR2 is SVGAGI. Trimming at V came to 0 bases and at J to 3 bases, leaving 7 bases not matched to a gene. The CDR3 region is CASSYSIGQGFYEQYF. The CDR3 DNA sequence: TGTGCCAGCAGTTACTCGATCGGACAGGGATTCTACGAGCAGTACTTC.

The chain combines TRBV11-2 with TRBJ2-7; D remains ambiguous. The CDR3 length is 15 residues. The germline V gene has CDR1 SGHAT and CDR2 FQNNGV. V lost 2 bases and J lost 6, with 17 bases in between. The CDR3 coding sequence is TGTGCCAGCAGCTTATGGGCCGGGCAAGTCAGCGAGCAGTACTTC. Amino acids: CASSLWAGQVSEQYF.

The genes are TRBV18 and TRBJ2-7; 8 positions match TRBD2. The CDR3 is 15 amino acids. With 2 bases clipped from V and 5 bases from J, the junction kept 8 bases outside the gene matches. Germline assignment: CDR1 KGHSH and CDR2 LQKENI. The CDR3 protein is CASSPGLAGTNEQYF. The CDR3 DNA reads as TGTGCCAGCTCACCAGGACTAGCTGGGACGAACGAGCAGTACTTC.

This clonotype was recorded a few times. The V call is TRBV28, the J call TRBJ2-5; 11 bases are a match to TRBD2. Germline V gene lookup returns CDR1 MDHEN and CDR2 SYDVKM. V shed 6 bases, J shed 3 bases, and the junction held 9 bases outside the gene matches. The CDR3 consists of 16 residues. The CDR3 spells CASSELAGDNKETQYF. The CDR3 nucleotides are TGTGCCAGCAGCGAACTAGCGGGGGATAATAAAGAGACCCAGTACTTC.

This clonotype was recorded only once. V and J are TRBV29-1 and TRBJ2-3, with 9 bases identical to TRBD1. CDR1 and CDR2 (germline): SQVTM, ANQGSEA. The CDR3 has 14 amino acids. The V and J ends lost 0 bases and 3 bases, in that order; junction bases with no gene match: 1. The CDR3 nucleotides are TGCAGCGTTGAAGACGGACAGGGGACAGATACGCAGTATTTT. It specifies CSVEDGQGTDTQYF.

This clonotype turned up a few times. The rearrangement uses TRBV2 and TRBJ1-5, with D possibly matching TRBD1 (5 bases). This CDR3 contains 15 residues. The V end lost 3 bases, the J end lost 2 bases, and 11 bases lay between the germline ends. Germline V gene lookup returns CDR1 SNHLY and CDR2 FYNNEI. The CDR3 DNA sequence: TGTGCCAGCAGTGAGAGCAGGGTACGCAATCAGCCCCAGCATTTT. Its translation is CASSESRVRNQPQHF.

This clonotype was seen only a few times. One end of the junction does not line up with germline, which may come from a read error. This chain joins TRBV7-2 and TRBJ2-1; TRBD2 aligns across 8 bases. Per germline, CDR1 SGHTA and CDR2 FQGNSA. There are 15 residues in the CDR3. CDR3 in DNA: TGTGCCAGCCGCTTAACGGCGGGGGGAAGAAATGAGCAGTTCTTC. It translates to CASRLTAGGRNEQFF.